These 27 T cell receptor beta chains were all obtained from the same sample, sequenced in a study of T-cell reconstitution after alpha-beta-depleted transplantation in children. As it was prepared, the TCRbeta library received unique molecular identifiers. MiXCR, run by TCRdb on the PCR reads, gives a single entry per CDR3 protein. This table holds fewer than 550,000 distinct CDR3 sequences, 15% to 20% found once. Specimen: PBMCs, mostly from graft donor cells, collected 360 days after TCRalphabeta/CD19-depleted stem cell transplant. These receptors were obtained from a boy under two years old who had a stem cell transplant for Wiskott-Aldrich syndrome, so the T cells may come from the graft donor.

The V and J genes are TRBV7-9 and TRBJ2-1; 8 bases match TRBD2. V shed 5 bases, J shed 4 bases, and the junction held 10 bases outside the gene matches. Germline lookup yields CDR1 SEHNR and CDR2 FQNEAQ (reference sequence). The CDR3 is 16 residues long. The CDR3 is CASSLTRQRGYNEQFF. The CDR3 coding sequence is TGTGCCAGCAGCCTCACCCGACAGCGGGGGTACAATGAGCAGTTCTTC.

V usage is TRBV20-1 and J usage is TRBJ2-3; 7 bases match TRBD2. The J segment lost 5 bases and the V segment lost 6 bases, leaving 8 bases of the junction unmatched. This CDR3 is built from 13 residues. CDR1 and CDR2 from the germline V gene are DFQATT and SNEGSKA (reference sequence). As DNA, the CDR3 is TGCAGTGCCCGCGGGGGTTCGTTAGATACGCAGTATTTT. This sequence encodes CSARGGSLDTQYF.

The V gene is TRBV5-4, the J gene TRBJ2-3; TRBD1 matches at 8 bases. This CDR3 spans 19 amino acids. Germline values: CDR1 SGHNT, CDR2 YYREEE (reference sequence). V shed 0 bases and J 2 bases; nucleotides not matched to a gene: 14. The CDR3 protein is CASSLVQGDHYYFTDTQYF. The DNA of the CDR3 is TGTGCCAGCAGCTTGGTACAGGGGGACCATTACTATTTCACAGATACGCAGTATTTT.

There are a few counts of this clonotype. J is TRBJ2-7 and V is TRBV10-3; no clear D gene. V was pared by 0 bases and J by 3 bases, with 15 bases between. The CDR3 is 16 residues long. Germline loops: CDR1 ENHRY, CDR2 SYGVKD. The CDR3, as DNA: TGTGCCATCAGTGAGTCGCAAAATGGCGATTACTACGAGCAGTACTTC. Protein: CAISESQNGDYYEQYF.

The chain is built from TRBV12-3 or TRBV12-4 and TRBJ2-3; D is undetermined. The CDR3 extends over 20 amino acids. V lost 3 bases and J 4 bases, leaving 29 bases between the germline ends. CDR3 region: CASSLKGWVTPPRNADTQYF. The CDR3 DNA reads as TGTGCCAGCAGTTTGAAAGGGTGGGTGACCCCCCCGCGGAACGCAGATACGCAGTATTTT.

This clonotype has a handful of counts. The rearrangement joins TRBV20-1 to TRBJ1-1; a possible D gene is TRBD1 (6 bases). Germline CDR1 DFQATT, CDR2 SNEGSKA (reference sequence). This CDR3 spans 13 amino acids. The CDR3 region is CSGLQGSDTEAFF. CDR3 coding DNA: TGCAGCGGGTTACAGGGATCTGACACTGAAGCTTTCTTT.

This clonotype showed up just a few times. The chain uses TRBV24-1 and TRBJ2-1, with 9 bases aligning to TRBD1. The CDR3 has 17 amino acids. CDR1 KGHDR and CDR2 SFDVKD come from the germline V gene. The V gene end was trimmed by 0 bases and the J gene end by 4 bases; junction bases not matched to a gene: 6. The CDR3 DNA reads as TGTGCCACCAGTGATTTGCCGGGACAGGGAGGATACAATGAGCAGTTCTTC. This translates into CATSDLPGQGGYNEQFF.

This clonotype was recorded a few times. The V gene is TRBV2, the J gene TRBJ2-1; TRBD2 aligns across 9 bases. This CDR3 contains 16 residues. Germline V CDR1 and CDR2: SNHLY, FYNNEI. The trim removed 6 bases at V and 4 bases at J, leaving 10 bases unmatched. For the CDR3, the DNA is TGTGCCAGCAGCGGGACTAGCCGGTATGGGTACAATGAGCAGTTCTTC. Its protein is CASSGTSRYGYNEQFF.

The chain joins TRBV4-1 to TRBJ2-7; 10 nucleotides align to TRBD1. The junction had 5 bases not matched to a gene; V was cut back by 1 base and J by 5 bases. Germline V gene sequence: CDR1 MGHRA, CDR2 YSYEKL. CDR3 size: 15 residues. The CDR3 loop reads CASSQGHGTGDEQYF. In DNA, the CDR3 is TGCGCCAGCAGCCAAGGTCACGGGACAGGGGACGAGCAGTACTTC.

The table lists this clonotype with a few counts. The chain carries TRBV24-1 and TRBJ1-5; D gene ambiguous. Germline CDR1 is KGHDR and CDR2 is SFDVKD. This CDR3 has 16 residues. V was trimmed by 3 bases and J by 3 bases, leaving 14 bases between them. The CDR3 DNA reads as TGTGCCACCAGTGATAAAAGTCGGATCTTCAATCAGCCCCAGCATTTT. This sequence encodes CATSDKSRIFNQPQHF.

This sequence joins TRBV20-1 and TRBJ2-1; no clear D gene. V was trimmed by 5 bases and J by 4 bases, leaving 21 bases between them. The CDR3 sequence is 16 residues long. Germline V gene sequence: CDR1 DFQATT, CDR2 SNEGSKA (reference sequence). CDR3 nucleotide sequence: TGCAGTGCTCCTACAGATACCCCAACCCATTACAATGAGCAGTTCTTC. Its protein is CSAPTDTPTHYNEQFF.

The chain joins TRBV28 to TRBJ2-1, with D hard to call. The germline V gene encodes CDR1 MDHEN and CDR2 SYDVKM. The CDR3 length is 14 residues. V lost 1 base, J lost 7 bases, and 11 bases lay in between. This CDR3 is CASSLSPVHNEQFF. CDR3 DNA sequence: TGTGCCAGCAGTTTATCCCCCGTTCATAATGAGCAGTTCTTC.

The chain combines TRBV12-3 or TRBV12-4 with TRBJ2-2, with 7 bases lining up with TRBD1. Germline trimming cut 4 bases from V and 4 bases from J; bases unmatched to any gene: 9. The CDR3 totals 16 residues. The CDR3 nucleotides are TGTGCCAGCAGTTCACTGACAGGGAGCGGCACCGGGGAGCTGTTTTTT. This encodes CASSSLTGSGTGELFF.

The chain couples TRBV12-3 or TRBV12-4 to TRBJ2-7; 9 positions agree with TRBD2. With V trimmed by 2 bases and J by 0 bases, 8 bases remained unmatched. The CDR3 is 17 amino acids. CDR3 loop: CASSLPSGGPSSYEQYF. For the CDR3, the DNA is TGTGCCAGCAGTTTACCGAGCGGGGGGCCAAGCTCCTACGAGCAGTACTTC.

A few counts support this clonotype. The chain joins TRBV15 to TRBJ2-7; 9 bases fit TRBD1. The junction had 4 bases not matched to a gene; V was cut back by 2 bases and J by 2 bases. The V gene's germline CDR1 is LNHNV and CDR2 YYDKDF (reference sequence). CDR3 size: 15 residues. The CDR3 DNA sequence: TGTGCCACCAGCAGATACAGGGGGCGCACCTACGAGCAGTACTTC. This translates into CATSRYRGRTYEQYF.

Only a few counts were recorded for this clonotype. The CDR3 sequence is CSASSTGETQYF. The DNA of the CDR3 is TGCAGTGCCAGCTCTACCGGAGAGACCCAGTACTTC. The rearrangement uses TRBV20-1 and TRBJ2-5; D gene ambiguous. Germline CDR1 is DFQATT and CDR2 is SNEGSKA (reference sequence). Between the trimmed V and J ends, which lost 6 bases and 4 bases, there was a span of 12 bases. CDR3 length: 12 amino acids.

The chain joins TRBV30 to TRBJ2-7, with D unclear. Per germline, CDR1 GTSNPN and CDR2 SVGIG (reference sequence). The CDR3 is 14 amino acids. V shed 4 bases and J shed 3 bases, with 16 bases lying between them. The chain's CDR3 is CAWTVPPRNYEQYF. CDR3 nucleotide sequence: TGTGCCTGGACAGTACCCCCTAGGAACTACGAGCAGTACTTC. The variable domain in full, completed from reference TRBV30 and TRBJ2-7, reads SQTIHQWPATLVQPVGSPLSLECTVEGTSNPNLYWYRQAAGRGLQLLFYSVGIGQISSEVPQNLSASRPQDRQFILSSKKLLLSDSGFYLCAWTVPPRNYEQYFGPGTRLTVT.

The chain couples TRBV6-1 to TRBJ1-1, with 7 bases aligning to TRBD1. Trimming at V came to 2 bases and at J to 3 bases, leaving 6 bases not matched to a gene. Germline V gene sequence: CDR1 MNHNS, CDR2 SASEGT. The CDR3 runs to 15 residues. CDR3 sequence (DNA): TGTGCCAGCAGTGAATCCCGGGACAGTTACACTGAAGCTTTCTTT. Translation gives CASSESRDSYTEAFF.

There are many counts of this clonotype. The chain is built from TRBV5-1 and TRBJ2-7, with 8 bases identical to TRBD1. Losses at the gene ends were 0 bases for V and 5 bases for J; bases not matched to a gene: 1. The V gene's germline CDR1 is SGHRS and CDR2 YFSETQ. CDR3 size: 13 residues. DNA of the CDR3: TGCGCCAGCAGCTTGGGACAGGGGAACGAGCAGTACTTC. It translates to CASSLGQGNEQYF. The entire variable domain, with the rest obtained from reference TRBV5-1 and TRBJ2-7, is as follows: KAGVTQTPRYLIKTRGQQVTLSCSPISGHRSVSWYQQTPGQGLQFLFEYFSETQRNKGNFPGRFSGRQFSNSRSEMNVSTLELGDSALYLCASSLGQGNEQYFGPGTRLTVT.

The chain has TRBV9 and TRBJ2-1; TRBD1 matches at 8 bases. Unmatched junction bases numbered 9, after V lost 0 bases and J lost 1 base. Germline CDR1 SGDLS, CDR2 YYNGEE. The CDR3 has 18 residues. The CDR3 spells CASSVASDRAWSYNEQFF. Here the CDR3 DNA reads TGTGCCAGCAGCGTAGCTTCGGACAGGGCTTGGTCCTACAATGAGCAGTTCTTC.

This clonotype came up a few times. In DNA, the CDR3 is TGTGCCAGCAGCCCCCAGGGACTCTATGAGCAGTTCTTC. Amino acid sequence: CASSPQGLYEQFF. The chain carries TRBV7-8 and TRBJ2-1; a weak D match, TRBD2 (6 bases). The CDR3 spans 13 residues. Germline CDR1 is SGHVS and CDR2 is FQNEAQ. Trimming took 5 bases from V and 8 from J, leaving 13 bases between them.

The sample holds a few counts of this clonotype. V is TRBV28 and J is TRBJ2-2, with D unclear. Germline CDR1 reads MDHEN; CDR2 reads SYDVKM. Trimming left V 5 bases short and J 3 bases short, with 7 bases between. This CDR3 contains 13 residues. The CDR3 nucleotides are TGTGCCAGCAGTACCACCTACACCGGGGAGCTGTTTTTT. It yields the protein CASSTTYTGELFF. Full variable domain (rest looked up from reference TRBV28 and TRBJ2-2): DVKVTQSSRYLVKRTGEKVFLECVQDMDHENMFWYRQDPGLGLRLIYFSYDVKMKEKGDIPEGYSVSREKKERFSLILESASTNQTSMYLCASSTTYTGELFFGEGSRLTVL.

The chain combines TRBV4-2 with TRBJ2-2, with a weak D call TRBD2 (6 bases). The V end lost 3 bases, the J end lost 4 bases, and 18 bases lay between the germline ends. CDR3 length: 17 amino acids. Germline-derived CDR1 and CDR2 are LGHNA and YNFKEQ. CDR3 bases: TGTGCCAGCAGCCACAGCGGGCGTGGGGCGGGCACCGGGGAGCTGTTTTTT. Amino acids: CASSHSGRGAGTGELFF.

The rearrangement uses TRBV5-1 and TRBJ2-5, with D possibly being TRBD1 or TRBD2 (6 bases each). V was clipped by 4 bases and J by 0 bases, with 16 bases between them. The V gene's germline CDR1 is SGHRS and CDR2 YFSETQ. This CDR3 contains 16 residues. CDR3 in DNA: TGCGCCAGCAGCACCATGGGGGGCGCGAACCAAGAGACCCAGTACTTC. Its translation is CASSTMGGANQETQYF. Drawing the rest from reference TRBV5-1 and TRBJ2-5, the complete variable domain is KAGVTQTPRYLIKTRGQQVTLSCSPISGHRSVSWYQQTPGQGLQFLFEYFSETQRNKGNFPGRFSGRQFSNSRSEMNVSTLELGDSALYLCASSTMGGANQETQYFGPGTRLLVL.

The sample holds a few counts of this clonotype. The rearrangement links TRBV7-6 to TRBJ2-7; D not certain. The CDR3 spans 15 residues. Per the germline V gene, CDR1 is SGHVS and CDR2 is FNYEAQ. Trimming cost V 5 bases and J 4 bases, with 18 bases left between them. CDR3 nucleotides: TGTGCCAGCAGCCCCCGGCTTACAAATCCATACGAGCAGTACTTC. Translated, it gives CASSPRLTNPYEQYF.

The sample holds a few counts of this clonotype. The V call is TRBV12-3 or TRBV12-4, the J call TRBJ2-7; D remains ambiguous. Trimming cost V 6 bases and J 7 bases, with 19 bases left between them. The CDR3 runs 14 residues. The CDR3 DNA reads TGTGCCAGCAGCCCCTCCCGGGTCCTAGGGGAGCAGTACTTC. Translated, it gives CASSPSRVLGEQYF.

This clonotype was detected only a few times. The V gene is TRBV29-1, the J gene TRBJ2-1; D is possibly TRBD1 (6 bases). The V and J ends lost 4 bases and 8 bases respectively, with 15 bases between them. The V gene's germline CDR1 is SQVTM and CDR2 ANQGSEA. The CDR3 has 13 residues. CDR3 in DNA: TGCAGCGTTGGATCAGGGGCGGTCGATGAGCAGTTCTTC. The encoded protein is CSVGSGAVDEQFF.